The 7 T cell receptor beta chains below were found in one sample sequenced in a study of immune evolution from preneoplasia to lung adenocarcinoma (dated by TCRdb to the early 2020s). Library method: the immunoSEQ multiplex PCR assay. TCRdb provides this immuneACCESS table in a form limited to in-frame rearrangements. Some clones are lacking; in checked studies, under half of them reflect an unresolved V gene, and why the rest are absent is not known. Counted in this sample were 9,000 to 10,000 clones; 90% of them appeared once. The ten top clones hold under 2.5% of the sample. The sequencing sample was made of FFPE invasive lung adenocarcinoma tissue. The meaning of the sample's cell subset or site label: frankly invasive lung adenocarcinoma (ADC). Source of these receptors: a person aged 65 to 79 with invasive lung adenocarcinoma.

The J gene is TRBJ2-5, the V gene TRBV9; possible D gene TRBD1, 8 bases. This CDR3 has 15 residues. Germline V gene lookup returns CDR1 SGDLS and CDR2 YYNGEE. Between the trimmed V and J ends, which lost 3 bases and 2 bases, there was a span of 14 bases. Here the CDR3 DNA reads TGTGCCAGCAGCGGACAGGGGAGGGGGCAAGAGACCCAGTACTTC. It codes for CASSGQGRGQETQYF.

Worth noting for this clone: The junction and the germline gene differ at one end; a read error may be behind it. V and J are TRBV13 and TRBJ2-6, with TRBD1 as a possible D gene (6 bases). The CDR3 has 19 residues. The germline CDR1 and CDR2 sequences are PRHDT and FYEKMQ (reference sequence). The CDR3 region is CANSLIRDRPGSGANVLTF. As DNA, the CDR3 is TGTGCCAACAGCTTAATACGTGACAGGCCGGGCTCTGGGGCCAACGTCCTGACTTTC.

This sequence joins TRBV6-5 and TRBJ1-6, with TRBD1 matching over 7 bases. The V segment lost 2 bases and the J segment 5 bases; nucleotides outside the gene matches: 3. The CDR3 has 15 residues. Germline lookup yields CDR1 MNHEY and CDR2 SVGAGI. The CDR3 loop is CASSYTTGDNSPLHF. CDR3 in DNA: TGTGCCAGCAGTTACACTACAGGGGATAATTCACCCCTCCACTTT.

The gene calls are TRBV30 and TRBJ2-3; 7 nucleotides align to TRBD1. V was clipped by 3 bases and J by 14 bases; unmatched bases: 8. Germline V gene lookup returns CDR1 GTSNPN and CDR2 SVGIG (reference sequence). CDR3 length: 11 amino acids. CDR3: CAWRSEGATYF. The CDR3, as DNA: TGTGCCTGGAGGTCCGAGGGGGCCACGTATTTT.

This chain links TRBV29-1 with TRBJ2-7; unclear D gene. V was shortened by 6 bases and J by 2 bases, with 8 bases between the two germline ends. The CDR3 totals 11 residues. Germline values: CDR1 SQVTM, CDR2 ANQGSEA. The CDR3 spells CSVVEAYEQYF. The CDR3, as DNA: TGCAGCGTAGTAGAGGCCTACGAGCAGTACTTC.

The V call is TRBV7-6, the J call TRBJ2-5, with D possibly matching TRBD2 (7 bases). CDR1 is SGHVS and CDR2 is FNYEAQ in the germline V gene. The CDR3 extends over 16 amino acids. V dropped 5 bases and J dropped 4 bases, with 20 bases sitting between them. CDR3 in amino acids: CASSPRGGAGRETQYF. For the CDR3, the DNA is TGTGCCAGCAGCCCTCGAGGGGGGGCGGGCAGAGAGACCCAGTACTTC.

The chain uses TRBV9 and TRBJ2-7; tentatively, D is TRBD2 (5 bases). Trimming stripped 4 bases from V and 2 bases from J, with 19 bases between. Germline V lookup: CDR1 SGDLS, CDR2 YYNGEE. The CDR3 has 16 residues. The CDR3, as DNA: TGTGCCAGCAGCACCCGGAAGGACTTTCCGACCTACGAGCAGTACTTC. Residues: CASSTRKDFPTYEQYF. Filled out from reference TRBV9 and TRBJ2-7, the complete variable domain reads DSGVTQTPKHLITATGQRVTLRCSPRSGDLSVYWYQQSLDQGLQFLIQYYNGEERAKGNILERFSAQQFPDLHSELNLSSLELGDSALYFCASSTRKDFPTYEQYFGPGTRLTVT.